This passage covers 15 T cell receptor beta chains from one sample sequenced in a study of blood T cell repertoires in COVID-19. The protocol was immunoSEQ multiplex PCR, while the TCRdb copy is restricted to in-frame clones and leaves out a portion. The table records 100,000 to 150,000 clones, around four fifths of them present only once. The sequenced sample was peripheral blood. The receptors were sampled from a man aged 55 to 69 with acute or convalescent COVID-19.

The chain recombines TRBV6-2 or TRBV6-3 with TRBJ1-2, with D possibly being TRBD1 (6 bases). V dropped 4 bases and J dropped 7 bases, with 10 bases sitting between them. The CDR3 totals 12 residues. In germline, CDR1 is MNHEY, CDR2 SVGEGT. CDR3 amino acids: CASSSRGSGYTF. DNA of the CDR3: TGTGCCAGCAGTTCTAGGGGGTCTGGCTACACCTTC.

The rearrangement links TRBV29-1 to TRBJ2-3; maybe TRBD1 (5 bases). The CDR3 spans 13 residues. Trimming removed 6 bases at V and 3 bases at J, with 13 bases between. Germline CDR1 reads SQVTM; CDR2 reads ANQGSEA. The CDR3 sequence is CSVYQGWTDTQYF. In DNA, the CDR3 is TGCAGCGTGTACCAGGGATGGACAGATACGCAGTATTTT.

This clone appeared a single time. Distinct nucleotide sequences in the sample also encode this CDR3. This sequence joins TRBV6-5 and TRBJ1-2, with D perhaps matching TRBD1 (6 bases). This CDR3 is built from 14 residues. The V gene's germline CDR1 is MNHEY and CDR2 SVGAGI. The V end lost 2 bases, the J end lost 8 bases, and 15 bases lay between the germline ends. The DNA for the CDR3 is TGTGCCAGCAGTTACAGCAGGGGCGCTCGGGGCTACACCTTC. Amino acid sequence: CASSYSRGARGYTF.

This clone appeared a few times. The chain links TRBV5-4 to TRBJ1-2; 9 bases are a match to TRBD1. The CDR3 spans 14 residues. The V segment lost 4 bases and the J segment 2 bases; nucleotides outside the gene matches: 3. Looked up from germline, CDR1 is SGHNT and CDR2 is YYREEE (reference sequence). DNA of the CDR3: TGTGCCAGCAGCCGGGGACAGGGAAACTATGGCTACACCTTC. Residues: CASSRGQGNYGYTF.

This chain uses TRBV19 with TRBJ2-5, with TRBD2 matching over 8 bases. The CDR3 consists of 16 residues. The junction had 13 bases not matched to a gene; V was cut back by 5 bases and J by 5 bases. CDR1 LNHDA and CDR2 SQIVND come from the germline V gene (reference sequence). The CDR3 loop reads CASSHREGTGRETQYF. The CDR3 DNA follows: TGTGCCAGTAGTCACCGGGAGGGAACAGGGAGGGAGACCCAGTACTTC.

This clone was counted only a few times. The genes are TRBV3-1 (or the pseudogene TRBV3-2) and TRBJ2-5, with a possible D match to TRBD2 (6 bases). With 0 bases removed from V and 3 bases from J, the gap between germline ends came to 17 bases. The CDR3 length is 17 residues. Germline CDR1 is LGHDT and CDR2 is YNNKEL (reference sequence). CDR3 sequence: CASSQEARTGLEETQYF. The CDR3 bases are TGTGCCAGCAGCCAAGAAGCGAGAACGGGACTCGAAGAGACCCAGTACTTC.

V usage is TRBV4-2 and J usage is TRBJ1-1; no reliable D call. Germline CDR1 is LGHNA and CDR2 is YNFKEQ. Trimming took 1 base from V and 0 from J, leaving 6 bases between them. There are 14 residues in the CDR3. The CDR3 sequence is CASSQVTVNTEAFF. The CDR3 DNA reads TGTGCCAGCAGCCAAGTGACTGTGAACACTGAAGCTTTCTTT.

This chain uses TRBV28 with TRBJ2-7; 7 bases are a match to TRBD2. V lost 6 bases, J lost 3 bases, and 8 bases stayed unmatched. Germline assignment: CDR1 MDHEN and CDR2 SYDVKM. This CDR3 has 14 residues. CDR3 sequence: CASSSRRGNYEQYF. In DNA form, the CDR3 reads TGTGCCAGCAGCTCCCGGCGGGGGAACTACGAGCAGTACTTC. The whole variable domain, filled in from reference TRBV28 and TRBJ2-7, reads DVKVTQSSRYLVKRTGEKVFLECVQDMDHENMFWYRQDPGLGLRLIYFSYDVKMKEKGDIPEGYSVSREKKERFSLILESASTNQTSMYLCASSSRRGNYEQYFGPGTRLTVT.

This clone came up a few times. The chain couples TRBV6-5 to TRBJ2-7, with 9 bases lining up with TRBD2. V shed 4 bases and J 5 bases; nucleotides not matched to a gene: 12. Germline V lookup: CDR1 MNHEY, CDR2 SVGAGI. This CDR3 region has 16 residues. CDR3 DNA: TGTGCCAGCAGTTCTCCGGGTTGGAGCGGGAGGCACGAGCAGTACTTC. It is translated as CASSSPGWSGRHEQYF.

The chain employs TRBV6-2 or TRBV6-3 and TRBJ1-5; 7 bases are a match to TRBD1. The J segment lost 4 bases and the V segment lost 5 bases, leaving 8 bases of the junction unmatched. Germline assignment: CDR1 MNHEY and CDR2 SVGEGT. The CDR3 runs to 15 residues. The CDR3 nucleotides are TGTGCCAGCAGTGCCCCAGGGGGAGGAAATCAGCCCCAGCATTTT. It is translated as CASSAPGGGNQPQHF.

The chain uses TRBV18 and TRBJ2-3; TRBD1 matches at 8 bases. The trim removed 5 bases at V and 3 bases at J, leaving 1 base unmatched. The CDR3 loop spans 13 amino acids. CDR1 and CDR2 from the germline V gene are KGHSH and LQKENI. The CDR3 spells CASSTGGTDTQYF. The CDR3 DNA sequence: TGTGCCAGCTCAACAGGGGGAACAGATACGCAGTATTTT.

The chain joins TRBV27 to TRBJ2-6; D is unresolved. Trimming removed 10 bases at V and 2 bases at J, with 12 bases between. The CDR3 extends over 14 amino acids. The V gene's germline CDR1 is MNHEY and CDR2 SMNVEV (reference sequence). The CDR3 spells CAIPRSAGANVLTF. The CDR3 DNA is TGTGCCATACCCAGAAGCGCTGGGGCCAACGTCCTGACTTTC. Based on the CDR3 plus reference TRBV27 and TRBJ2-6, the full variable domain is EAQVTQNPRYLITVTGKKLTVTCSQNMNHEYMSWYRQDPGLGLRQIYYSMNVEVTDKGDVPEGYKVSRKEKRNFPLILESPSPNQTSLYFCAIPRSAGANVLTFGAGSRLTVL.

The rearrangement links TRBV18 to TRBJ2-2; tentatively, D is TRBD1 (5 bases). The CDR3 extends over 16 amino acids. Trimming removed 0 bases from V and 6 bases from J, with 14 bases in between. Germline assignment: CDR1 KGHSH and CDR2 LQKENI. CDR3 region: CASSPPSQGWAGELFF. CDR3 nucleotide sequence: TGTGCCAGCTCACCACCGAGTCAGGGATGGGCCGGGGAGCTGTTTTTT.

The CDR3 sequence: CASSLRSLHTIYF. The CDR3 DNA reads as TGTGCCAGCAGCCTCCGGTCCCTCCACACCATATATTTT. The rearrangement links TRBV11-2 to TRBJ1-3; D ambiguous. The CDR3 extends over 13 amino acids. In germline, CDR1 is SGHAT, CDR2 FQNNGV. V was shortened by 5 bases and J by 8 bases, with 13 bases between the two germline ends.

The chain recombines TRBV7-8 with TRBJ1-6, with D tentatively TRBD1 (5 bases). This CDR3 is built from 16 residues. V was pared by 1 base and J by 10 bases, with 17 bases between. The germline V gene has CDR1 SGHVS and CDR2 FQNEAQ. The DNA for the CDR3 is TGTGCCAGCAGCTTAGATCGGCAGGGAAGCGAATCACCCCTCCACTTT. This gives the protein CASSLDRQGSESPLHF. Using reference TRBV7-8 and TRBJ1-6 for the parts outside the CDR3, the full variable domain is GAGVSQSPRYKVAKRGQDVALRCDPISGHVSLFWYQQALGQGPEFLTYFQNEAQLDKSGLPSDRFFAERPEGSVSTLKIQRTQQEDSAVYLCASSLDRQGSESPLHFGNGTRLTVT.